The 31 T cell receptor beta chains given below trace back to one sample, sequenced in a study of T cell repertoires in cytomegalovirus infection. TCRdb fed the reads into MiXCR, producing one record per CDR3 protein. Of about 600,000 distinct CDR3 sequences listed, around 24% are singletons. Sequencing was performed on CD8+ T cells from PBMCs. These receptors were collected from a human donor in good health (CMV status not recorded). Some clones in this sample may be carry-over from other donors' samples.

The gene calls are TRBV6-5 and TRBJ1-1; D remains ambiguous. Germline lookup yields CDR1 MNHEY and CDR2 SVGAGI. Trimming took 0 bases from V and 0 from J, leaving 8 bases between them. This CDR3 has 15 residues. CDR3 amino acids: CASSYSGNLNTEAFF. For the CDR3, the DNA is TGTGCCAGCAGTTACTCGGGGAATCTGAACACTGAAGCTTTCTTT.

Only a few counts were recorded for this clonotype. This chain links TRBV14 with TRBJ1-2; D is unresolved. CDR3 size: 13 residues. Per the germline V gene, CDR1 is SGHDN and CDR2 is FVKESK. V lost 0 bases and J 6 bases, leaving 8 bases between the germline ends. The CDR3 loop reads CASSQDRPDGYTF. DNA for the CDR3: TGTGCCAGCAGCCAAGACCGCCCCGATGGCTACACCTTC.

This clonotype was recorded a few times. The chain couples TRBV2 to TRBJ2-1; tentatively, D is TRBD2 (6 bases). Germline-derived CDR1 and CDR2 are SNHLY and FYNNEI. The length of the CDR3 is 12 residues. The CDR3 loop reads CANGGIYNEQFF. CDR3 nucleotide sequence: TGTGCTAATGGGGGGATCTACAATGAGCAGTTCTTC.

This chain links TRBV29-1 with TRBJ1-4; D ambiguous. The CDR3 length is 16 residues. Trimming cost V 0 bases and J 3 bases, with 14 bases left between them. Germline V gene sequence: CDR1 SQVTM, CDR2 ANQGSEA. CDR3 sequence: CSVEDPEWSSNEKLFF. The CDR3 coding sequence is TGCAGCGTTGAAGATCCTGAATGGAGTTCTAATGAAAAACTGTTTTTT.

This clonotype was seen ten or more times. The chain's CDR3 is CASSPRPVTYNEQFF. The CDR3 bases are TGTGCCAGCAGCCCCCGACCGGTAACCTACAATGAGCAGTTCTTC. The chain employs TRBV9 and TRBJ2-1, with unresolved D. CDR1 is SGDLS and CDR2 is YYNGEE in the germline V gene. The V and J ends lost 4 bases and 2 bases respectively, with 13 bases between them. There are 15 residues in the CDR3.

In the case of this clonotype: Germline and junction disagree at one end, which may indicate a read error. The chain is built from TRBV7-2 and TRBJ1-2; the match to TRBD1 covers 7 bases. CDR3 length equals 16 residues. The germline V gene has CDR1 SGHTA and CDR2 FQGNSA. Written as DNA, the CDR3 is TGTGTCAGCAGCTTGGACAGGCAACTACGGTTGTGGAGCTACACCTTC. This translates into CVSSLDRQLRLWSYTF.

The rearrangement uses TRBV28 and TRBJ1-5; the D is unclear. Germline-derived CDR1 and CDR2 are MDHEN and SYDVKM. With 10 bases removed from V and 0 bases from J, the gap between germline ends came to 16 bases. The CDR3 length is 15 residues. The CDR3 region is CAISPGTYSNQPQHF. Written as DNA, the CDR3 is TGTGCCATCTCACCAGGCACCTATAGCAATCAGCCCCAGCATTTT.

The chain uses TRBV14 and TRBJ2-7; unclear D gene. The V gene's germline CDR1 is SGHDN and CDR2 FVKESK. V was trimmed by 0 bases and J by 2 bases, leaving 11 bases between them. The CDR3 length is 15 residues. CDR3 nucleotides: TGTGCCAGCAGCCAAGATCGGGCAGAGCCCTACGAGCAGTACTTC. Protein sequence: CASSQDRAEPYEQYF.

The chain employs TRBV27 and TRBJ2-5, with 8 positions matching TRBD1. The CDR3 totals 16 residues. Germline V lookup: CDR1 MNHEY, CDR2 SMNVEV (reference sequence). V gave up 7 bases and J gave up 1 base; unmatched junction bases: 11. CDR3 in amino acids: CASTPIRRGLQETQYF. As DNA, the CDR3 is TGTGCCAGCACCCCTATCCGCAGGGGGCTCCAAGAGACCCAGTACTTC.

This rearrangement joins TRBV7-2 to TRBJ1-5; 8 positions match TRBD1. The CDR3 spans 15 residues. Germline CDR1 and CDR2: SGHTA and FQGNSA. With 3 bases clipped from V and 5 bases from J, the junction kept 6 bases outside the gene matches. CDR3 region: CASSLYRGSDQPQHF. Here the CDR3 DNA reads TGTGCCAGCAGCTTGTACAGGGGGAGTGATCAGCCCCAGCATTTT.

The V call is TRBV20-1, the J call TRBJ1-5, with D possibly TRBD1 on 5 matching bases. V was clipped by 0 bases and J by 0 bases, with 9 bases between them. This CDR3 has 15 residues. The V gene's germline CDR1 is DFQATT and CDR2 SNEGSKA (reference sequence). This CDR3 reads CSARDRDYSNQPQHF. The DNA for the CDR3 is TGCAGTGCTAGAGATCGGGACTATAGCAATCAGCCCCAGCATTTT.

The chain recombines TRBV28 with TRBJ2-3; D possibly matches TRBD1 or TRBD2 (5 bases each). The CDR3 consists of 15 residues. Per germline, CDR1 MDHEN and CDR2 SYDVKM. Trimming cost V 3 bases and J 2 bases, with 12 bases left between them. Here the CDR3 DNA reads TGTGCCAGCAGTTTGGACGGGGCATTCACAGATACGCAGTATTTT. Translated: CASSLDGAFTDTQYF.

In its sample, this clonotype was seen a few times. The rearrangement links TRBV6-6 to TRBJ2-7, with D perhaps matching TRBD2 (6 bases). CDR1 and CDR2 (germline): MNHNY, SVGAGI (reference sequence). The CDR3 is 19 amino acids. V was shortened by 4 bases and J by 0 bases, with 25 bases between the two germline ends. The CDR3 sequence: CASSSPPGGPGLSSYEQYF. CDR3 nucleotides: TGTGCCAGCAGTTCACCCCCCGGGGGACCCGGACTCAGCTCCTACGAGCAGTACTTC.

This clonotype appeared a few times. The DNA for the CDR3 is TGCGCCAGCAGCGCCACCGGGACCCAAGAGACCCAGTACTTC. It encodes CASSATGTQETQYF. The chain joins TRBV4-1 to TRBJ2-5; the D call may be TRBD1 or TRBD2 (5 bases each). CDR1 and CDR2 (germline): MGHRA, YSYEKL. The CDR3 loop spans 14 amino acids. Trimming removed 5 bases from V and 1 base from J, with 11 bases in between.

The chain has TRBV28 and TRBJ2-7, with D uncertain. Germline loops: CDR1 MDHEN, CDR2 SYDVKM. CDR3 size: 13 residues. The V and J ends lost 3 bases and 4 bases respectively, with 10 bases between them. The CDR3 coding sequence is TGTGCCAGCAGTTTGAACATTGGGTACGAGCAGTACGTC. It codes for CASSLNIGYEQYV.

The V call is TRBV10-3, the J call TRBJ2-7, with a possible D match to TRBD2 (6 bases). CDR1 is ENHRY and CDR2 is SYGVKD in the germline V gene. The V gene lost 5 bases and the J gene lost 3 bases, with 23 bases spanning the gap. The CDR3 length is 17 residues. Written as DNA, the CDR3 is TGTGCCATCAGTCCCCCTCCGTTGGGGGACTGGAACTACGAGCAGTACTTC. It yields the protein CAISPPPLGDWNYEQYF.

This clonotype has at least ten counts. V gene TRBV7-9 combines with J gene TRBJ2-7; 7 bases agree with TRBD1. The germline CDR1 and CDR2 sequences are SEHNR and FQNEAQ (reference sequence). V lost 4 bases to trimming and J lost 5 bases; unmatched junction nucleotides: 5. This CDR3 has 13 residues. CDR3: CASSSPGTDEQYF. Written as DNA, the CDR3 is TGTGCCAGCAGCTCGCCCGGGACAGACGAGCAGTACTTC.

This clonotype was observed many times. The chain links TRBV29-1 to TRBJ2-2, with D unclear. Germline V gives CDR1 SQVTM, CDR2 ANQGSEA. CDR3 length equals 12 residues. The V end lost 4 bases, the J end lost 7 bases, and 10 bases lay between the germline ends. CDR3 region: CSVVLGIGELFF. The DNA of the CDR3 is TGCAGCGTTGTGTTAGGGATCGGGGAGCTGTTTTTT.

The rearrangement uses TRBV7-9 and TRBJ2-2, with unresolved D. The V gene lost 4 bases and the J gene lost 4 bases, with 13 bases spanning the gap. This CDR3 spans 15 amino acids. Germline V CDR1 and CDR2: SEHNR, FQNEAQ (reference sequence). This CDR3 reads CASSSSGSFTGELFF. The CDR3 region has the DNA TGTGCCAGCAGCTCATCCGGGTCTTTCACCGGGGAGCTGTTTTTT.

This rearrangement joins TRBV27 to TRBJ2-1, with D perhaps matching TRBD1 (7 bases). The V and J ends lost 7 bases and 2 bases respectively, with 9 bases between them. The germline CDR1 and CDR2 sequences are MNHEY and SMNVEV (reference sequence). The length of the CDR3 is 13 residues. The CDR3 spells CASTGGTYNEQFF. For the CDR3, the DNA is TGTGCCAGCACAGGGGGGACCTACAATGAGCAGTTCTTC.

This clonotype was detected only a few times. This chain joins TRBV7-9 and TRBJ2-5; D is unclear. Per germline, CDR1 SEHNR and CDR2 FQNEAQ (reference sequence). V lost 4 bases and J lost 2, with 14 bases in between. The CDR3 runs 15 residues. CDR3 protein: CASSSKTNHQETQYF. The DNA of the CDR3 is TGTGCCAGCAGCTCGAAGACAAACCATCAAGAGACCCAGTACTTC.

This clonotype was counted a few times. V gene TRBV2 combines with J gene TRBJ1-1; D is uncertain. In germline, CDR1 is SNHLY, CDR2 FYNNEI. Trimming removed 8 bases from V and 1 base from J, with 8 bases in between. The CDR3 runs to 12 residues. The CDR3 sequence is CASGRPNTEAFF. CDR3 DNA sequence: TGTGCCAGCGGTAGACCGAACACTGAAGCTTTCTTT.

This clonotype appeared many times. The rearrangement joins TRBV7-8 to TRBJ2-7; 8 nucleotides agree with TRBD1. V was pared by 6 bases and J by 3 bases, with 7 bases of the junction left unmatched. CDR1 is SGHVS, CDR2 FQNEAQ, per germline. The CDR3 totals 14 residues. For the CDR3, the DNA is TGTGCCAGCAGTACTGGACAGGGTCGCTACGAGCAGTACTTC. This codes for CASSTGQGRYEQYF.

Points on this clonotype: The junction departs from the called germline gene at one end, perhaps through a read error. The J gene is TRBJ2-3, the V gene TRBV11-1; 10 nucleotides match TRBD2. Per the germline V gene, CDR1 is SGHAT and CDR2 is FQDESV (reference sequence). The CDR3 is made up of 15 amino acids. The CDR3 protein is CASSPSGGAADMQYF. CDR3 nucleotide sequence: TGTGCCAGCAGCCCGAGCGGGGGGGCCGCAGATATGCAGTATTTT.

This clonotype came up a few times. V usage is TRBV29-1 and J usage is TRBJ1-2; D gene uncertain. Trimming pared 0 bases from V and 1 base from J, leaving 12 bases between. The CDR3 extends over 15 amino acids. Per the germline V gene, CDR1 is SQVTM and CDR2 is ANQGSEA. The CDR3 DNA reads TGCAGCGTTGAAGACGCAGACCACCTTAACTATGGCTACACCTTC. Protein sequence: CSVEDADHLNYGYTF.

This sequence joins TRBV5-5 and TRBJ1-2; a possible D gene is TRBD1 (6 bases). From germline, CDR1 is SGHKS and CDR2 YYEKEE (reference sequence). Trimming removed 0 bases at V and 0 bases at J, with 12 bases between. The CDR3 covers 16 residues. This CDR3 is CASSLVWGAANYGYTF. The CDR3 DNA follows: TGTGCCAGCAGCTTGGTGTGGGGGGCTGCTAACTATGGCTACACCTTC. The whole variable domain, filled in from reference TRBV5-5 and TRBJ1-2, reads DAGVTQSPTHLIKTRGQQVTLRCSPISGHKSVSWYQQVLGQGPQFIFQYYEKEERGRGNFPDRFSARQFPNYSSELNVNALLLGDSALYLCASSLVWGAANYGYTFGSGTRLTVV.

This clonotype came up many times. The chain is built from TRBV7-6 and TRBJ2-3; weak D call: TRBD2 (6 bases). This CDR3 spans 15 amino acids. Deletions cut 1 base from V and 0 bases from J, with 8 bases between. The V gene's germline CDR1 is SGHVS and CDR2 FNYEAQ. Here the CDR3 DNA reads TGTGCCAGCAGCTTAGATGCGGGGAGCACAGATACGCAGTATTTT. Translated: CASSLDAGSTDTQYF.

This clonotype was counted at least ten times. This chain joins TRBV7-8 and TRBJ2-7; D may be TRBD2 (6 bases). V was cut by 4 bases and J by 3 bases, with 19 bases left in between. In germline, CDR1 is SGHVS, CDR2 FQNEAQ. CDR3 length: 16 residues. The chain's CDR3 is CASSSPWGDLGYEQYF. For the CDR3, the DNA is TGTGCCAGCAGCTCTCCCTGGGGGGACTTAGGCTACGAGCAGTACTTC.

Only a few counts were recorded for this clonotype. The chain links TRBV19 to TRBJ1-5, with D possibly TRBD1 on 5 matching bases. Germline values: CDR1 LNHDA, CDR2 SQIVND (reference sequence). This CDR3 contains 15 residues. Trimming took off 3 bases at V and 4 bases at J, with 13 bases between the two ends. The CDR3 DNA follows: TGTGCCAGTAGTATTTACCGGGACTCAAATCAGCCCCAGCATTTT. This translates into CASSIYRDSNQPQHF.

This clonotype showed up many times. V is TRBV7-2 and J is TRBJ2-1; D is unclear. V lost 6 bases and J 8 bases, leaving 11 bases between the germline ends. The CDR3 totals 12 residues. Germline V CDR1 and CDR2: SGHTA, FQGNSA. The CDR3 nucleotides are TGTGCCAGCAGGTATCTAGTCGATGAGCAGTTCTTC. Its translation: CASRYLVDEQFF.

This rearrangement joins TRBV7-6 to TRBJ1-2; a possible D gene is TRBD1 (5 bases). The CDR3 contains 14 residues. Trimming cost V 5 bases and J 2 bases, with 12 bases left between them. Germline V CDR1 and CDR2: SGHVS, FNYEAQ. Written as DNA, the CDR3 is TGTGCCAGCAGCGCCCAGGGTGGGAACTATGGCTACACCTTC. Its protein product is CASSAQGGNYGYTF.